The clone carrying this TCR beta chain was counted a single time. The sample belongs to a study of cytotoxic CD8 clonotypes in ibrutinib-treated CLL. TCRdb's copy holds only in-frame clones and misses some; the assay was immunoSEQ multiplex PCR. The sample yields approximately 97,000 clones, over 60% seen once. The sample was PBMCs, taken after 24 months of ibrutinib treatment. The receptor comes from a human donor with chronic lymphocytic leukemia.

The CDR3 spells CASAQDSNQPQHF. The CDR3 DNA is TGTGCCAGCGCCCAAGATAGCAATCAGCCCCAGCATTTT. The chain has TRBV2 and TRBJ1-5; D gene unclear. There are 13 residues in the CDR3. Germline loops: CDR1 SNHLY, CDR2 FYNNEI. Trimming cost V 8 bases and J 0 bases, with 8 bases left between them.